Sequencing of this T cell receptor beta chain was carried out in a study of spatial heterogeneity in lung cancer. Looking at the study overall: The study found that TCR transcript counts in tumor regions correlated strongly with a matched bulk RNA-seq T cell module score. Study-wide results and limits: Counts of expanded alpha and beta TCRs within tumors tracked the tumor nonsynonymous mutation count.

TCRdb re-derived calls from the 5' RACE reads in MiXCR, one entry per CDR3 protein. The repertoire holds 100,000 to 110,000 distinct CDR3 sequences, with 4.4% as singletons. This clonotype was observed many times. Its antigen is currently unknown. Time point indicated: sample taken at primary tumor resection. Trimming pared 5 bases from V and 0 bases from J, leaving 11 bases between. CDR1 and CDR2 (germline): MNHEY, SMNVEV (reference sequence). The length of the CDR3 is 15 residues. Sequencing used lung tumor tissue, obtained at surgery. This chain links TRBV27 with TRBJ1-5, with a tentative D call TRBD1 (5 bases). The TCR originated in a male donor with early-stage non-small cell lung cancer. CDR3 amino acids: CASSNLTDSNQPQHF. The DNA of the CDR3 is TGTGCCAGCAGTAACCTGACAGATAGCAATCAGCCCCAGCATTTT.